Each of the 12 T cell receptor beta chains below was sequenced from the same sample in a study of T cells in Graves' hyperthyroidism and ophthalmopathy. Amplified TCR beta CDR3 regions came from RNA transcripts. HTBI primers were employed in a first-round RT-PCR of the TCR CDR3. MiXCR, run by TCRdb on the multiplex PCR reads, gives a single entry per CDR3 protein. This repertoire shows roughly 600,000 distinct CDR3 sequences, roughly 15% found once; its top ten account for about 12%. Sequencing was done on a sample of blood. Receptors were obtained from a woman aged 45-59 years with Graves' ophthalmopathy.

This clonotype was seen only a few times. The genes are TRBV14 and TRBJ2-1, with 16 bases matching TRBD2. Trimming at V came to 3 bases and at J to 1 base, leaving 9 bases not matched to a gene. Germline V CDR1 and CDR2: SGHDN, FVKESK. The CDR3 runs 20 residues. CDR3: CASSQFRGLAGGGSYNEQFF. The CDR3 coding sequence is TGTGCCAGCAGCCAGTTTAGGGGACTAGCGGGAGGGGGGTCCTACAATGAGCAGTTCTTC. Looking up the rest from reference TRBV14 and TRBJ2-1 gives the full variable domain: EAGVTQFPSHSVIEKGQTVTLRCDPISGHDNLYWYRRVMGKEIKFLLHFVKESKQDESGMPNNRFLAERTGGTYSTLKVQPAELEDSGVYFCASSQFRGLAGGGSYNEQFFGPGTRLTVL.

There are many counts of this clonotype. The J gene is TRBJ2-1, the V gene TRBV6-1; a weak D match, TRBD1 (6 bases). Germline CDR1 reads MNHNS; CDR2 reads SASEGT. The CDR3 loop spans 13 amino acids. Trimming stripped 6 bases from V and 7 bases from J, with 13 bases between. The CDR3 DNA follows: TGTGCCAGCAGCAATAACAGGGTTAATGAGCAGTTCTTC. As protein: CASSNNRVNEQFF.

Details on this clonotype: This may be a read error, as it is one base from a much larger clone. The CDR3 protein is CANSFGQSNSPLHF. CDR3 sequence (DNA): TGTGCCAACAGCTTCGGACAGTCTAATTCACCCCTCCACTTT. This chain connects TRBV7-9 to TRBJ1-6, with D perhaps matching TRBD1 (6 bases). Germline V gives CDR1 SEHNR, CDR2 FQNEAQ (reference sequence). The CDR3 has 14 amino acids.

The chain is built from TRBV5-4 and TRBJ2-5; 12 bases are shared with TRBD2. From germline, CDR1 is SGHNT and CDR2 YYREEE (reference sequence). The CDR3 consists of 14 residues. With 6 bases clipped from V and 5 bases from J, the junction kept 5 bases outside the gene matches. CDR3 region: CASNRLAGDETQYF. The CDR3 DNA sequence: TGTGCCAGCAACAGACTAGCGGGAGATGAGACCCAGTACTTC.

This clonotype was seen at least ten times. V is TRBV7-2 and J is TRBJ2-1; the D gene could be TRBD1 or TRBD2 (5 bases each). V lost 5 bases to trimming and J lost 2 bases, with 10 bases between them. The germline V gene encodes CDR1 SGHTA and CDR2 FQGNSA. The CDR3 is 14 amino acids. CDR3 DNA sequence: TGTGCCAGCAGCACCCGGGGCACCTACAATGAGCAGTTCTTC. Translated, it gives CASSTRGTYNEQFF.

This clonotype was seen ten or more times. This chain uses TRBV7-9 with TRBJ2-1; D is unclear. The CDR3 has 14 residues. Germline CDR1 and CDR2: SEHNR and FQNEAQ (reference sequence). Trimming removed 4 bases from V and 10 bases from J, with 17 bases in between. The CDR3 DNA sequence: TGTGCCAGCAGCTCCCTGGGCCGTTCGACGGAGCAGTTCTTC. Its protein is CASSSLGRSTEQFF.

Many counts were recorded for this clonotype. Here the CDR3 DNA reads TGTGCCAGCAGCGGTTACAATGAGCAGTTCTTC. This sequence encodes CASSGYNEQFF. The chain combines TRBV9 with TRBJ2-1; no clear D. Germline-derived CDR1 and CDR2 are SGDLS and YYNGEE. V lost 3 bases, J lost 4 bases, and 2 bases lay in between. The CDR3 sequence is 11 residues long.

This clonotype was counted many times. The gene calls are TRBV5-1 and TRBJ2-3; 12 bases are a match to TRBD2. The CDR3 totals 16 residues. The V and J ends lost 0 bases and 7 bases, in that order; junction bases with no gene match: 6. In germline, CDR1 is SGHRS, CDR2 YFSETQ. The CDR3 loop is CASSLGLAGASHTQYF. The CDR3 nucleotides read TGCGCCAGCAGCTTGGGACTAGCGGGAGCGTCCCATACGCAGTATTTT.

This clonotype was observed a handful of times. The rearrangement uses TRBV2 and TRBJ2-1; tentative D call: TRBD2 (6 bases). The germline CDR1 and CDR2 sequences are SNHLY and FYNNEI. This CDR3 comprises 16 residues. Trimming shortened V by 6 bases and J by 1 base, and 16 bases separated the two germline ends. The CDR3 DNA reads TGTGCCAGCAGAGCCGGGAGCCGGAGTTCCTACAATGAGCAGTTCTTC. Translation: CASRAGSRSSYNEQFF.

Many counts were recorded for this clonotype. This chain joins TRBV18 and TRBJ2-7; D is possibly TRBD2 (5 bases). V gave up 6 bases and J gave up 2 bases, with 20 bases separating them. CDR3 length: 16 amino acids. CDR1 is KGHSH and CDR2 is LQKENI in the germline V gene. CDR3 in amino acids: CASSRVGGAVPYEQYF. CDR3 DNA: TGTGCCAGCTCCCGGGTAGGCGGAGCGGTTCCCTACGAGCAGTACTTC. The variable domain in full, with the rest retrieved from reference TRBV18 and TRBJ2-7, is NAGVMQNPRHLVRRRGQEARLRCSPMKGHSHVYWYRQLPEEGLKFMVYLQKENIIDESGMPKERFSAEFPKEGPSILRIQQVVRGDSAAYFCASSRVGGAVPYEQYFGPGTRLTVT.

Details on this clonotype: A clone one base away is much larger, so this may be a read error. The chain combines TRBV12-5 with TRBJ1-6, with D unclear. Germline V lookup: CDR1 LGHNT, CDR2 FRNRAP. The length of the CDR3 is 16 residues. The CDR3 coding sequence is TGTGCTGGTGGTTTTTTACCAGAAAAATCTAATTCACCCCTCCACTTT. It encodes CAGGFLPEKSNSPLHF. The variable domain in full, with the rest retrieved from reference TRBV12-5 and TRBJ1-6, is DARVTQTPRHKVTEMGQEVTMRCQPILGHNTVFWYRQTMMQGLELLAYFRNRAPLDDSGMPKDRFSAEMPDATLATLKIQPSEPRDSAVYFCAGGFLPEKSNSPLHFGNGTRLTVT.

This clonotype was seen repeatedly, ten times or more. V and J are TRBV12-3 or TRBV12-4 and TRBJ1-1; a possible D gene is TRBD1 (6 bases). This CDR3 is built from 12 residues. V gave up 5 bases and J gave up 7 bases, with 11 bases separating them. CDR3 sequence (DNA): TGTGCCAGCAGTCTACGGGACATTGAAGCTTTCTTT. Translating it yields CASSLRDIEAFF.